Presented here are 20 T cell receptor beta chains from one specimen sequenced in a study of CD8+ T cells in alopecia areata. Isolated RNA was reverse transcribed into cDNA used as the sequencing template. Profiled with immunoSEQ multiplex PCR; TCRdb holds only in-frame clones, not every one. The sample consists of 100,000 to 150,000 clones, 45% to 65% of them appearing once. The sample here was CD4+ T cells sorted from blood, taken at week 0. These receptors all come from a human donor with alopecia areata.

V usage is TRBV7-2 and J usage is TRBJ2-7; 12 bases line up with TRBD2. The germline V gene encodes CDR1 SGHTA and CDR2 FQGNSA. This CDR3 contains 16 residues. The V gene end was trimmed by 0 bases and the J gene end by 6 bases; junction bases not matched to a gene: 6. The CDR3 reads CASSLALAGGPREQYF. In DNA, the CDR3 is TGTGCCAGCAGCTTAGCTCTAGCGGGAGGGCCTCGCGAGCAGTACTTC.

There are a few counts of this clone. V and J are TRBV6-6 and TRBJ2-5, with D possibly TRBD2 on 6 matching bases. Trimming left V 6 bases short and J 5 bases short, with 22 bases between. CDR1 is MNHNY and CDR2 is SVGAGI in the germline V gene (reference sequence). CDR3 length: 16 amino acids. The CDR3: CASSPQAGGIRETQYF. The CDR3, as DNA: TGTGCCAGCAGCCCCCAGGCAGGAGGGATTCGGGAGACCCAGTACTTC.

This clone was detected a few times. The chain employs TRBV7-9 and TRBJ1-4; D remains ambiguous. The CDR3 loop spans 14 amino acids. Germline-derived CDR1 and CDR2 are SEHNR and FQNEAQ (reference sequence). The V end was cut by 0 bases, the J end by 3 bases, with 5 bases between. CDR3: CASSLAGSNEKLFF. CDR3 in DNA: TGTGCCAGCAGCTTAGCAGGGTCTAATGAAAAACTGTTTTTT.

The CDR3 region has the DNA TGTGCCAGTAAGCGCGCCGATCGAGAGAGTGGCTACACCTTC. Protein: CASKRADRESGYTF. The V and J genes are TRBV19 and TRBJ1-2, with unresolved D. Germline V gives CDR1 LNHDA, CDR2 SQIVND (reference sequence). The CDR3 has 14 residues. Trimming pared 7 bases from V and 7 bases from J, leaving 19 bases between. Together with reference TRBV19 and TRBJ1-2, the CDR3 gives the full variable domain: DGGITQSPKYLFRKEGQNVTLSCEQNLNHDAMYWYRQDPGQGLRLIYYSQIVNDFQKGDIAEGYSVSREKKESFPLTVTSAQKNPTAFYLCASKRADRESGYTFGSGTRLTVV.

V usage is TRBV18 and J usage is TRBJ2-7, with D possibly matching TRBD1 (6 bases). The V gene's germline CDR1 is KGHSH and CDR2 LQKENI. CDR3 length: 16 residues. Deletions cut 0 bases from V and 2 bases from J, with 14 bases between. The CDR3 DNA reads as TGTGCCAGCTCACCACCGTGGGCAGGGGACACCTACGAGCAGTACTTC. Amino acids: CASSPPWAGDTYEQYF.

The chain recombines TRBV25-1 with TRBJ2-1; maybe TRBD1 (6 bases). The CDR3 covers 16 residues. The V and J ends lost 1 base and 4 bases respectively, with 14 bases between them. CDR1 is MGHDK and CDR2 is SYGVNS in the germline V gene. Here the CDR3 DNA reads TGTGCCAGCAGTGAATTGGTTTCAGGGGCTTACAATGAGCAGTTCTTC. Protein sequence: CASSELVSGAYNEQFF.

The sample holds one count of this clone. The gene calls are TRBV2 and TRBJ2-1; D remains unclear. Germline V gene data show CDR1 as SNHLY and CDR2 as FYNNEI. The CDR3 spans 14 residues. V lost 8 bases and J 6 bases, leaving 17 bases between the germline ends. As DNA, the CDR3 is TGTGCCAGCCGCACCTCTTTGTTAGGCAATGAGCAGTTCTTC. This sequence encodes CASRTSLLGNEQFF.

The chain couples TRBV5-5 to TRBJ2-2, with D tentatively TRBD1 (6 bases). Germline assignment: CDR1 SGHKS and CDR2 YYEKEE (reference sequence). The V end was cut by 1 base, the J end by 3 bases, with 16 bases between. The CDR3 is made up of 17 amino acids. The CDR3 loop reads CASSLSIGQGHTGELFF. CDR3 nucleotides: TGTGCCAGCAGCTTGTCTATCGGGCAGGGGCACACCGGGGAGCTGTTTTTT.

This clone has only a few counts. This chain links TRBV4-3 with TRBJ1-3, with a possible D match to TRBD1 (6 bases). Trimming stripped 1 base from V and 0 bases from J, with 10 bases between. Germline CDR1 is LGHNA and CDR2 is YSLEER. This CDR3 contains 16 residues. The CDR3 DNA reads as TGCGCCAGCAGCCAAGCCGCGACAGGCTCTGGAAACACCATATATTTT. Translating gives CASSQAATGSGNTIYF.

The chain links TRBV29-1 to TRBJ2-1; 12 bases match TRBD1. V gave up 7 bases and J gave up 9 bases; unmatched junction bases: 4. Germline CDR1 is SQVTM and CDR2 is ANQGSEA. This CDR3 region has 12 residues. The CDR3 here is CSAGQGAGEQFF. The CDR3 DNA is TGCAGCGCGGGACAGGGGGCTGGTGAGCAGTTCTTC.

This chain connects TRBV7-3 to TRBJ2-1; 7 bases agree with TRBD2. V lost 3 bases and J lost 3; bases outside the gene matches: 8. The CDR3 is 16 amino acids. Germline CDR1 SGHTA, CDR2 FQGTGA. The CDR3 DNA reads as TGTGCCAGCAGCTTGGGGCACAGCGGGGTCTACAATGAGCAGTTCTTC. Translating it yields CASSLGHSGVYNEQFF.

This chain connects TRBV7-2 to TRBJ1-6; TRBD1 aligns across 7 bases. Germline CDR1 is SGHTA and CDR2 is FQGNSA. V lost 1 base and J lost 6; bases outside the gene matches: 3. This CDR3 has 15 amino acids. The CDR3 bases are TGTGCCAGCAGCTTAGAAAGGGGGCTTAATTCACCCCTCCACTTT. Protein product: CASSLERGLNSPLHF. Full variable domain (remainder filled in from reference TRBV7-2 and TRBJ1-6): GAGVSQSPSNKVTEKGKDVELRCDPISGHTALYWYRQSLGQGLEFLIYFQGNSAPDKSGLPSDRFSAERTGGSVSTLTIQRTQQEDSAVYLCASSLERGLNSPLHFGNGTRLTVT.

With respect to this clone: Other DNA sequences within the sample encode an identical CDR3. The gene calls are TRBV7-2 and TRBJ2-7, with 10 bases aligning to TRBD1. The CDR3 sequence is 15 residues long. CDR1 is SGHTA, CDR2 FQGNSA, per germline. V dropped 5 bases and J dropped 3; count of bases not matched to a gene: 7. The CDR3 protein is CASSPRTGGIYEQYF. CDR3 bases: TGTGCCAGCAGCCCTCGGACAGGGGGGATCTACGAGCAGTACTTC.

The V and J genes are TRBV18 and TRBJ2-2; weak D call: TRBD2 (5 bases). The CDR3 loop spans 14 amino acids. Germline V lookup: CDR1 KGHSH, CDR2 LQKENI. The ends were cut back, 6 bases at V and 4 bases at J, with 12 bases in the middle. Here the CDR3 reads CASSSEDATGELFF. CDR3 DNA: TGTGCCAGCTCTTCGGAGGACGCCACCGGGGAGCTGTTTTTT.

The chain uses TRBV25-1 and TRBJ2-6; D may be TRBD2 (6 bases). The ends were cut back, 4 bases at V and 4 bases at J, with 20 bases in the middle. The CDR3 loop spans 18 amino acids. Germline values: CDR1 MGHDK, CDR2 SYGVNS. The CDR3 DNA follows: TGTGCCAGCAGTGGTCTGGAGGGAGTCTCCCGCGGGGCCAACGTCCTGACTTTC. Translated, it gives CASSGLEGVSRGANVLTF. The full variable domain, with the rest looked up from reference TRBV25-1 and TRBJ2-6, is EADIYQTPRYLVIGTGKKITLECSQTMGHDKMYWYQQDPGMELHLIHYSYGVNSTEKGDLSSESTVSRIRTEHFPLTLESARPSHTSQYLCASSGLEGVSRGANVLTFGAGSRLTVL.

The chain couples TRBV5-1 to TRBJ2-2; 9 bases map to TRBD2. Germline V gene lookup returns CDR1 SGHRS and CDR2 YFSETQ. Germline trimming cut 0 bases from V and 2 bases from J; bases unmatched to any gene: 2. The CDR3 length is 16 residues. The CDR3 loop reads CASSLGTSANTGELFF. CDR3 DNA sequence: TGCGCCAGCAGCTTGGGGACTAGCGCAAACACCGGGGAGCTGTTTTTT.

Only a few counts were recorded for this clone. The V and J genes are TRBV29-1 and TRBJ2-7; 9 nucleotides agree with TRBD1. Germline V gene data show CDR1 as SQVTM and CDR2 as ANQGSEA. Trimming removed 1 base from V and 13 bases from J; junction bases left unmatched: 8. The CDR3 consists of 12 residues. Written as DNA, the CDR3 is TGCAGCGTTGAAGCAACCGGGACAGGGACATACTTC. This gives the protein CSVEATGTGTYF.

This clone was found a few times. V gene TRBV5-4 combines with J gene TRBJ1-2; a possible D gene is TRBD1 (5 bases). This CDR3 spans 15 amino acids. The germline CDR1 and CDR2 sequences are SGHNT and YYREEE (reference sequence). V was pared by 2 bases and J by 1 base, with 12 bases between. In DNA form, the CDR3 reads TGTGCCAGCAGCTTACCGGGGCTGCATAACTATGGCTACACCTTC. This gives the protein CASSLPGLHNYGYTF.

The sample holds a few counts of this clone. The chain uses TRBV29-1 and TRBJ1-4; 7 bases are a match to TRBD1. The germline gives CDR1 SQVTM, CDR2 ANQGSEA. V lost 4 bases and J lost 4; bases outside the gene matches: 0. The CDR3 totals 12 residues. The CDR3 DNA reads TGCAGCGTTGCAGGGGGTAATGAAAAACTGTTTTTT. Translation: CSVAGGNEKLFF.

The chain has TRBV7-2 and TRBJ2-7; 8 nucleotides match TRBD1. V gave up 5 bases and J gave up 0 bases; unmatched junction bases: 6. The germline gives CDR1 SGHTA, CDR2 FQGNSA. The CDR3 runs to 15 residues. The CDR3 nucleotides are TGTGCCAGCAGCCTTCCAGGGGGCGACTCCTACGAGCAGTACTTC. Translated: CASSLPGGDSYEQYF. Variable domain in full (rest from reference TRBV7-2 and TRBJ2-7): GAGVSQSPSNKVTEKGKDVELRCDPISGHTALYWYRQSLGQGLEFLIYFQGNSAPDKSGLPSDRFSAERTGGSVSTLTIQRTQQEDSAVYLCASSLPGGDSYEQYFGPGTRLTVT.